This T cell receptor (beta chain) was retrieved from a study of T-cell reconstitution after alpha-beta-depleted transplantation in children. Study conclusions and caveats: At one year after transplant, newly produced T cells mostly accounted for T-cell counts and diversity. About two months after transplant, alpha-beta T cells reportedly came from several hundred expanded graft clones. At day 60, the high TCRbeta diversity found in some patients originated from recipient T cells and thymic progenitors that had survived.

As regards this clonotype: Its antigen is currently unknown.

In germline, CDR1 is SGHRS, CDR2 YFSETQ. The CDR3 length is 15 residues. The ends lost 7 bases at V and 3 bases at J; junction bases unmatched: 10. TCRbeta library construction was performed incorporating unique molecular identifiers. TCRdb ran MiXCR on the PCR reads and lists one entry per CDR3 protein. The sample yields a few hundred thousand distinct CDR3 sequences, 27% seen once. V gene TRBV5-1 combines with J gene TRBJ2-3; 8 nucleotides match TRBD2. The origin of this receptor is a boy under two years old with Wiskott-Aldrich syndrome, due to receive a stem cell transplant. This specimen consisted of PBMCs, obtained before TCRalphabeta/CD19-depleted stem cell transplant. The CDR3 loop reads CASCASAGETDTQYF. CDR3 DNA: TGCGCCAGCTGCGCGTCAGCGGGAGAGACAGATACGCAGTATTTT.